The entry below gives a single T cell receptor beta chain sequence along with its context. A read error may account for a junction end that differs from germline. The CDR3 has 15 amino acids. The V gene's germline CDR1 is SEHNR and CDR2 FQNEAQ (reference sequence). A modified ARM-PCR protocol with three rounds of nested PCR amplified TCRbeta. TCRdb processed the multiplex PCR reads anew with MiXCR; each CDR3 protein has one entry. The table shows about 93,000 distinct CDR3 sequences, with roughly 66% occurring only once. This record comes from a study of tumor and adjacent non-tumor tissue in lung cancer. RNA was extracted from bulk tissue without any cell sorting.

The sequencing sample was made of lung tumor tissue. This TCR derives from a man between 60 and 75 years old with non-small cell lung cancer. The chain is built from TRBV7-9 and TRBJ2-5; D gene ambiguous. The CDR3 loop reads CASSYLGPKGETQYF. The CDR3 DNA is TGTGCCAGCAGCTATTTAGGACCCAAAGGAGAGACTCAGTACTTC. Together with reference TRBV7-9 and TRBJ2-5, the CDR3 gives the full variable domain: DTGVSQNPRHKITKRGQNVTFRCDPISEHNRLYWYRQTLGQGPEFLTYFQNEAQLEKSRLLSDRFSAERPKGSFSTLEIQRTEQGDSAMYLCASSYLGPKGETQYFGPGTRLLVL.